The 7 T cell receptor beta chains in this list originate from one sample, sequenced in a study of vaccination and CD4 T cells after COVID-19. Via MiXCR, TCRdb re-called the PCR reads, giving one row per CDR3 protein. The sample includes over 15,000 distinct CDR3 sequences, roughly two thirds of them seen just once. The specimen comprised CD4+ T cells from blood, sampled after SARS-CoV-2 vaccination. Receptors originate from a human donor who had recovered from COVID-19.

The genes are TRBV27 and TRBJ1-6; no clear D gene. The V gene's germline CDR1 is MNHEY and CDR2 SMNVEV (reference sequence). Trimming pared 5 bases from V and 0 bases from J, leaving 14 bases between. This CDR3 region has 17 residues. This CDR3 is CASSTSLSSSYNSPLHF. Written as DNA, the CDR3 is TGTGCCAGCAGTACTAGTCTCAGTAGCTCCTATAATTCACCCCTCCACTTT.

This clonotype was observed a few times. The chain couples TRBV24-1 to TRBJ2-5; TRBD2 aligns across 7 bases. V shed 9 bases, J shed 2 bases, and the junction held 11 bases outside the gene matches. Germline CDR1 and CDR2: KGHDR and SFDVKD. There are 15 residues in the CDR3. The CDR3 DNA reads as TGTGCCACCTCCTCCTCGGGGGGTGGACAAGAGACCCAGTACTTC. Translating gives CATSSSGGGQETQYF.

V usage is TRBV6-1 and J usage is TRBJ2-3; D call uncertain. V was cut by 3 bases and J by 2 bases, with 9 bases left in between. Germline-derived CDR1 and CDR2 are MNHNS and SASEGT. CDR3 length equals 14 residues. As DNA, the CDR3 is TGTGCCAGCAGTGACGGTCCGAACACAGATACGCAGTATTTT. As protein: CASSDGPNTDTQYF.

This sequence joins TRBV7-7 and TRBJ2-3, with D possibly matching TRBD2 (6 bases). The CDR3 contains 14 residues. From germline, CDR1 is SSHAT and CDR2 FNYEAQ (reference sequence). The CDR3 coding sequence is TGTGCTAGCGGCTTAGGGGAGTTGGGGGATACGCAGTATTTT. Protein: CASGLGELGDTQYF.

CDR3 residues: CASSQGVGETQYF. The CDR3 DNA follows: TGTGCCAGCAGCCAAGGAGTTGGAGAGACCCAGTACTTC. V usage is TRBV7-3 and J usage is TRBJ2-5; no firm D call. The V end lost 5 bases, the J end lost 4 bases, and 11 bases lay between the germline ends. The CDR3 extends over 13 amino acids. Germline CDR1 SGHTA, CDR2 FQGTGA.

The J gene is TRBJ1-2, the V gene TRBV7-8, with D hard to call. The CDR3 spans 13 residues. CDR1 and CDR2 from the germline V gene are SGHVS and FQNEAQ. Trimming pared 1 base from V and 3 bases from J, leaving 6 bases between. CDR3 sequence reads: CASSLVDYYGYTF. The CDR3 DNA follows: TGTGCCAGCAGCTTAGTGGATTACTATGGCTACACCTTC.

The V and J genes are TRBV6-1 and TRBJ1-1; no clear D gene. CDR1 MNHNS and CDR2 SASEGT come from the germline V gene. V lost 4 bases and J 5 bases, leaving 17 bases between the germline ends. The CDR3 has 15 amino acids. CDR3 DNA sequence: TGTGCCAGCAGTGTAGGTTCGGCCGGACGAACTGAAGCTTTCTTT. Translated: CASSVGSAGRTEAFF.